This T cell receptor (beta chain) was captured in a study of CD8 T cells in Susac syndrome. There are 17 residues in the CDR3. J was trimmed by 3 bases and V by 1 base; bases with no gene match: 9. The germline V gene has CDR1 SQVTM and CDR2 ANQGSEA. The authors reverse transcribed about 0.5 to 1 ug RNA with random hexamers. Amplification of TCR beta CDR3 across 54 Vbeta and 13 Jbeta was performed with immunoSEQ multiplex PCR. From the immunoSEQ multiplex PCR reads, TCRdb called clonotypes with MiXCR, one entry per CDR3 protein. The sample lists 250,000 or so distinct CDR3 sequences, roughly 95% occurring once.

V usage is TRBV29-1 and J usage is TRBJ2-6; TRBD2 matches at 7 bases. Sequencing was done on a sample of CD4+ T cells from PBMCs. The TCR sequence derives from a human donor with multiple sclerosis. The CDR3 DNA follows: TGCAGCGTTGAAGCCCGAAAGGGAGGGATTGGGGCCAACGTCCTGACTTTC. This translates into CSVEARKGGIGANVLTF.